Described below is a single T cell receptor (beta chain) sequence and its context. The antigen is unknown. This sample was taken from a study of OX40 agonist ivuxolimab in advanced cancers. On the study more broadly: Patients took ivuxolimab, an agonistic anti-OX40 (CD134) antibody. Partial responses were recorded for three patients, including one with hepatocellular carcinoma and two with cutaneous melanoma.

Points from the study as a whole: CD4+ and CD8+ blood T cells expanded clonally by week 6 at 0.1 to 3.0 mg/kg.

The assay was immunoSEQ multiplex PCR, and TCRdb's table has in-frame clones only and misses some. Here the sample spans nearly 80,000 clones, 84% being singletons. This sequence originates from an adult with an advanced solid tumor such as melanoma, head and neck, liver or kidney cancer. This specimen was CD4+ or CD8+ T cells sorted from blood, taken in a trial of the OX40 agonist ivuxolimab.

CDR3 sequence reads: CASREFPGRSTDTQYF. The CDR3 DNA reads TGTGCCAGTAGGGAATTTCCGGGACGGAGCACAGATACGCAGTATTTT. The chain employs TRBV19 and TRBJ2-3; D may match TRBD1 or TRBD2 (5 bases each). Trimming left V 6 bases short and J 0 bases short, with 16 bases between. CDR1 and CDR2 (germline): LNHDA, SQIVND (reference sequence). The CDR3 has 16 amino acids.